Sequencing of this T cell receptor beta chain was carried out in a study of blood T cell repertoires in COVID-19 (TCRdb year 2020). Regarding the complete study: Samples covering the acute and convalescent phases of COVID-19 were provided by collaborators in the United States, Italy and Spain. The material from the prospective study consisted of cDNA or gDNA derived from T cells, B-cell-depleted T cells, or PBMCs. Subjects who had been exposed to COVID-19, were actively infected with it, or had recovered from it provided the deeply sampled blood TCRbeta repertoires that made up the dataset. The repertoires were released in a freely available public database intended as a resource for research on the immune response to SARS-CoV-2. The samples were drawn from the first 160 participants of the ongoing ImmuneRACE study and from 1,254 subjects provided by 6 global collaborators. Sample metadata almost always included a de-identified subject ID, COVID-19 status, age in years and sex. Where available, HLA class I and class II types were obtained from metadata supplied by the sample provider rather than from assay-based typing. Broader findings and caveats from the paper: Clinical and demographic metadata were provided uncurated, with the amount varying by source and participant.

TCRbeta CDR3 regions were amplified from genomic DNA by means of the immunoSEQ Assay, a bias-controlled multiplex PCR. As for the authors' bioinformatics: The number of nucleated cells in each sample was estimated from the amplification of reference gene primers within the assay. To quantify the absolute abundance of each unique TCRbeta CDR3 rearrangement, sequence reads were collapsed and filtered. For each sample, productive Simpson clonality was calculated as the square root of Simpson's diversity index over productive rearrangements. The table comes from immuneACCESS by way of TCRdb, which keeps in-frame sequences with V and J called. Part of the clones is missing from these tables; in studies checked, under half for an unresolved V gene and the rest for unknown reasons. Clone size and the V and J calls come from that table; the DNA yielded D and trimming. The table for this sample lists 350,000 to 450,000 clones; approximately 91% of them were counted only once. The biggest ten clones account for more than 0.85% of the sample.

The CDR3 runs 14 amino acids, cysteine and phenylalanine included. Just the 42-base CDR3 DNA is kept, in frame starting at base 1. Trimming at the junction amounts to 6 bases on V and 1 base on J, and the germline ends lie 13 bases apart. The CDR1 and CDR2 encoded by the germline V gene are SGHDT and YYEEEE. Note on this clone: The antigen this receptor binds is unknown. No base quality information exists; no much larger clone differs at one position.

Enrolling through a virtual design, the prospective study's participants ranged in age from about 18 to 89 years and lived across some 22 United States geographic areas. In the prospective study, cohorts were assigned on the basis of participant-reported clinical history obtained from a screening survey and a study questionnaire. Exposed participants had been in contact with someone with a PCR-confirmed or clinician-diagnosed COVID-19 case within 2 weeks of study entry. In the prospective study, mobile phlebotomists collected whole blood, serum and a nasopharyngeal or oropharyngeal swab from each participant. Over a roughly two-month period, participants in the prospective study had the option of providing additional blood draws and questionnaires. Before DNA extraction, blood samples from the prospective study were shipped at room temperature or frozen.

The clonotype comes from a middle-aged woman who had been exposed to COVID-19. Material: PBMCs or T cells enriched from blood (not recorded which). The chain was built from TRBV5-6 and TRBJ1-1; a confident D gene designation cannot be given. The CDR3 protein: CASTWAGRNTEAFF. The DNA sequence is given as TGTGCCAGCACTTGGGCGGGGAGGAACACTGAAGCTTTCTTT.